This TCR beta chain was profiled in a study of CD4 T cells in relation to SARS-CoV-2 and coronaviruses. The V gene lost 0 bases and the J gene lost 2 bases, with 9 bases spanning the gap. The CDR3 is made up of 15 amino acids. Looked up from germline, CDR1 is LNHNV and CDR2 is YYDKDF (reference sequence). The table came from immunoSEQ multiplex PCR; TCRdb's copy has only in-frame clones and leaves some out. The data contain about 37,000 clones, over 75% of them singletons. This clone was seen just once. Antigen specificity is unknown. General study results and limits: The cross-reactivity analysis covered only spike protein, not other viral proteins. SARS-CoV-2-driven expansion was significantly weaker in crossreactive than monoreactive clones. The assay detects memory recall responses, not culture-primed primary responses.

The TCR comes from an adult with COVID-19. Sequences were obtained from memory CD4+ T cells from PBMCs. The chain joins TRBV15 to TRBJ2-3, with D hard to call. The CDR3 DNA is TGTGCCACCAGCAGAGAGTCTGGAGACACAGATACGCAGTATTTT. The encoded protein is CATSRESGDTDTQYF.